These 5 T cell receptor beta chains share one sample of origin, sequenced in a study of identical twins. TCRdb reprocessed the 5' RACE reads with MiXCR, giving one entry per CDR3 protein. Of 450,000 or so distinct CDR3 sequences listed, less than 25% are singletons. This sample also appeared in a second study, on T cells expressing NK-cell markers.

Input material: CD4+ T cells sorted from blood. These receptors came from a woman younger than 30 in good health.

This clonotype was detected only a few times. The chain carries TRBV12-3 or TRBV12-4 and TRBJ2-6; 7 positions match TRBD1. The CDR3 is 17 residues long. The ends lost 5 bases at V and 0 bases at J; junction bases unmatched: 7. The CDR3 sequence: CASSPMDRNSGANVLTF. The CDR3 coding sequence is TGTGCCAGCAGTCCCATGGACAGGAACTCTGGGGCCAACGTCCTGACTTTC.

CDR3 nucleotide sequence: TGTGCCAGCAGTAAACTCCCCGGGACAGGGCCCTACGAGCAGTACTTC. Encoded protein: CASSKLPGTGPYEQYF. The gene calls are TRBV6-1 and TRBJ2-7; 9 positions agree with TRBD1. CDR3 size: 16 residues. Germline V gene sequence: CDR1 MNHNS, CDR2 SASEGT. After removal of 5 bases from V and 2 bases from J, the junction contained 10 bases not matched to a gene.

The table lists this clonotype with a few counts. The rearrangement joins TRBV20-1 to TRBJ2-3; no firm D call. Germline CDR1 reads DFQATT; CDR2 reads SNEGSKA (reference sequence). The ends were cut back, 4 bases at V and 0 bases at J, with 8 bases in the middle. The CDR3 length is 13 residues. CDR3 region: CSATRSSTDTQYF. As DNA, the CDR3 is TGCAGTGCTACCCGCTCTAGCACAGATACGCAGTATTTT.

J is TRBJ2-1 and V is TRBV7-6; no clear D gene. The CDR3 sequence is 17 residues long. Germline-derived CDR1 and CDR2 are SGHVS and FNYEAQ. The V end lost 1 base, the J end lost 0 bases, and 13 bases lay between the germline ends. CDR3 DNA: TGTGCCAGCAGCTTAGGCTGGACCAAGAGCTCCTACAATGAGCAGTTCTTC. Amino acid sequence: CASSLGWTKSSYNEQFF.

The V call is TRBV20-1, the J call TRBJ2-1; possibly TRBD2 for D (6 bases). Trimming removed 6 bases at V and 9 bases at J, with 21 bases between. Germline assignment: CDR1 DFQATT and CDR2 SNEGSKA (reference sequence). This CDR3 has 14 amino acids. CDR3 DNA: TGCAGTGCCGAAATAGTTCCGGGAGATGGTGAGCAGTTCTTC. This translates into CSAEIVPGDGEQFF.